The rows below give T cell receptor beta chains drawn from one sample of a study of shared T cell receptors in the human thymus. The assay was immunoSEQ multiplex PCR, and TCRdb's table has in-frame clones only and misses some. The sample includes about 710,000 clones, more than 70% of them seen just once. These same records also appear under a second study, on human thymus T cells.

Sequences were obtained from thymocytes. Source of these receptors: a boy younger than two with a congenital heart defect. The CDR3 runs from the conserved cysteine through the conserved F or W.

v_call cdr3_aa
TRBV9 CATNGGANTGELFF
TRBV14 CASSQDRSFDSQINTEAFF
TRBV5-8 CASSSGGDSHTDTQYF
TRBV5-6 CASSHGQGWSEQYF
TRBV11-3 CASSLGPAGGPYQETQYF
TRBV5-6 CASSLGQVREKLFF
TRBV7-9 CASSLGTGEAFF
TRBV5-1 CASSSQRTTSGSPYEQYF
TRBV6-1 CASSVFRGQNTGELFF
TRBV4-1 CASSQGLRGPSYEQYF
TRBV7-2 CASSLACRQGICEQYF
TRBV9 CASSFAPSPDTQYF